This T cell receptor beta chain was sequenced in a study of monozygotic twins with inflammatory bowel disease. As for this clonotype: Its antigen is still unknown.

Total RNA was isolated from whole blood without T cell sorting. Whole-study results and caveats: Varied immunosuppressive treatments among patients may have increased repertoire variability. IBD patients showed reduced TCRbeta diversity (inverse Simpson) versus healthy co-twins.

Reanalyzing the 5' RACE reads, TCRdb keeps one entry per CDR3 protein, without DNA. The listing contains about 350,000 distinct CDR3 sequences. Germline V gene data show CDR1 as MNHEY and CDR2 as SVGAGI. CDR3 length equals 15 residues. This TCR derives from a human donor with ulcerative colitis or Crohn's disease, or a healthy co-twin of an affected twin (not recorded which). V and J are TRBV6-5 and TRBJ2-2. The sample consisted of blood. Here the CDR3 reads CASSYSTRFTGELFF.